The 15 T cell receptor beta chains in this list originate from one sample, sequenced in a study of T cells in Graves' hyperthyroidism and ophthalmopathy. Amplification of TCR beta CDR3 regions was performed using RNA transcripts as template. HTBI primers were employed in a first-round RT-PCR of the TCR CDR3. TCRdb fed the multiplex PCR reads into MiXCR, producing one record per CDR3 protein. The sample contains 500,000 to 750,000 distinct CDR3 sequences, approximately 14% of which appear only once. Sequencing was done on a sample of blood. These receptors all stem from a woman in her twenties or thirties with Graves' hyperthyroidism.

Ten or more counts support this clonotype. V is TRBV7-8 and J is TRBJ2-1, with 10 bases matching TRBD2. Germline V gives CDR1 SGHVS, CDR2 FQNEAQ. The CDR3 runs 17 residues. Losses at the gene ends were 4 bases for V and 1 base for J; bases not matched to a gene: 7. The CDR3 loop reads CASSYRTSGVSYNEQFF. The CDR3 DNA reads TGTGCCAGCAGCTACCGGACTAGCGGAGTGTCCTACAATGAGCAGTTCTTC.

This clonotype was observed many times. The chain carries TRBV19 and TRBJ1-2, with D maybe TRBD1 (6 bases). Per germline, CDR1 LNHDA and CDR2 SQIVND (reference sequence). V lost 7 bases, J lost 8 bases, and 17 bases lay in between. The CDR3 spans 13 residues. DNA for the CDR3: TGTGCCAGTACCATACAGGGATTCGGCGGCTACACCTTC. As protein: CASTIQGFGGYTF.

This clonotype was seen a few times. This sequence joins TRBV10-1 and TRBJ2-7; maybe TRBD1 (5 bases). Per germline, CDR1 WNHNN and CDR2 SYGVQD (reference sequence). This CDR3 has 14 residues. V lost 2 bases, J lost 2 bases, and 10 bases lay in between. This CDR3 reads CASSEGREAYEQYF. The CDR3 DNA follows: TGCGCCAGCAGTGAGGGCAGGGAAGCCTACGAGCAGTACTTC.

This clonotype showed up just a few times. The chain carries TRBV7-9 and TRBJ2-5, with a tentative D call TRBD2 (6 bases). The CDR3 is made up of 18 amino acids. Looked up from germline, CDR1 is SEHNR and CDR2 is FQNEAQ (reference sequence). V gave up 0 bases and J gave up 2 bases, with 19 bases separating them. The CDR3 region is CASSLAPLVSGLQETQYF. The CDR3 region has the DNA TGTGCCAGCAGCTTAGCCCCTCTAGTATCGGGACTGCAAGAGACCCAGTACTTC.

Only a few counts were recorded for this clonotype. The chain recombines TRBV27 with TRBJ2-7, with no clear D. Trimming cost V 2 bases and J 4 bases, with 9 bases left between them. This CDR3 spans 13 amino acids. Germline V gene lookup returns CDR1 MNHEY and CDR2 SMNVEV (reference sequence). The CDR3 here is CASSLVSDYEQYF. The CDR3 DNA follows: TGTGCCAGCAGTTTAGTCTCGGATTACGAGCAGTACTTC.

At least ten counts were recorded for this clonotype. This chain connects TRBV12-5 to TRBJ2-2, with a tentative D call TRBD2 (5 bases). The CDR3 contains 14 residues. V was clipped by 2 bases and J by 4 bases, with 8 bases between them. Germline V CDR1 and CDR2: LGHNT, FRNRAP. As DNA, the CDR3 is TGTGCTAGTGGTTTGTCGGGGAGCACCGGGGAGCTGTTTTTT. Protein: CASGLSGSTGELFF.

This clonotype was counted at least ten times. The chain couples TRBV11-2 to TRBJ2-1; D gene ambiguous. Trimming removed 2 bases from V and 6 bases from J, with 11 bases in between. The CDR3 sequence is 14 residues long. CDR1 and CDR2 (germline): SGHAT, FQNNGV. CDR3 sequence (DNA): TGTGCCAGCAGCTTACCCCTCCGTCTCAATGAGCAGTTCTTC. It codes for CASSLPLRLNEQFF.

There are many counts of this clonotype. This chain connects TRBV9 to TRBJ2-3, with TRBD1 matching over 8 bases. The CDR3 sequence is 16 residues long. After removal of 4 bases from V and 4 bases from J, the junction contained 11 bases not matched to a gene. Germline V gene lookup returns CDR1 SGDLS and CDR2 YYNGEE. CDR3 in DNA: TGTGCCAGCAGCCCGTCCGGGACAGGACTCCCAGATACGCAGTATTTT. This codes for CASSPSGTGLPDTQYF. Supplemented by reference TRBV9 and TRBJ2-3, the full variable domain reads DSGVTQTPKHLITATGQRVTLRCSPRSGDLSVYWYQQSLDQGLQFLIQYYNGEERAKGNILERFSAQQFPDLHSELNLSSLELGDSALYFCASSPSGTGLPDTQYFGPGTRLTVL.

Many counts were recorded for this clonotype. The chain carries TRBV4-1 and TRBJ2-1; 7 positions match TRBD2. Germline V gene data show CDR1 as MGHRA and CDR2 as YSYEKL. The CDR3 totals 16 residues. V was clipped by 3 bases and J by 9 bases; unmatched bases: 14. The CDR3 nucleotides are TGCGCCAGCAGCCACAGACCGGGACTACTGGAGGGTGAGCAGTTCTTC. Translating gives CASSHRPGLLEGEQFF.

This clonotype has only a few counts. The rearrangement joins TRBV7-9 to TRBJ2-7; 7 nucleotides agree with TRBD2. This CDR3 region has 15 residues. The J segment lost 2 bases and the V segment lost 3 bases, leaving 7 bases of the junction unmatched. Per germline, CDR1 SEHNR and CDR2 FQNEAQ (reference sequence). In DNA form, the CDR3 reads TGTGCCAGCAGCTTTGGCTCGGGAGGAGCCTACGAGCAGTACTTC. As protein: CASSFGSGGAYEQYF. The full variable domain, with the rest looked up from reference TRBV7-9 and TRBJ2-7, is DTGVSQNPRHKITKRGQNVTFRCDPISEHNRLYWYRQTLGQGPEFLTYFQNEAQLEKSRLLSDRFSAERPKGSFSTLEIQRTEQGDSAMYLCASSFGSGGAYEQYFGPGTRLTVT.

A few counts support this clonotype. The chain has TRBV19 and TRBJ1-5; D is unresolved. In germline, CDR1 is LNHDA, CDR2 SQIVND (reference sequence). The CDR3 runs 13 residues. Trimming removed 1 base from V and 4 bases from J, with 5 bases in between. The CDR3 coding sequence is TGTGCCAGTAGTATAGCTTTTAATCAGCCCCAGCATTTT. Translating it yields CASSIAFNQPQHF.

This clonotype was seen ten or more times. J is TRBJ1-1 and V is TRBV11-2; maybe TRBD1 (5 bases). The CDR3 loop spans 17 amino acids. From germline, CDR1 is SGHAT and CDR2 FQNNGV. V dropped 2 bases and J dropped 2 bases, with 18 bases sitting between them. CDR3 sequence reads: CASSLWGTRRVNTEAFF. For the CDR3, the DNA is TGTGCCAGCAGCTTATGGGGGACGCGCAGAGTAAACACTGAAGCTTTCTTT.

V is TRBV18 and J is TRBJ2-3; 8 bases map to TRBD2. The J segment lost 2 bases and the V segment lost 6 bases, leaving 13 bases of the junction unmatched. This CDR3 is 17 amino acids long. Per the germline V gene, CDR1 is KGHSH and CDR2 is LQKENI. CDR3 residues: CASSPGLAGLATDTQYF. Here the CDR3 DNA reads TGTGCCAGCTCCCCCGGGCTAGCGGGTCTCGCCACAGATACGCAGTATTTT. Looking up the rest from reference TRBV18 and TRBJ2-3 gives the full variable domain: NAGVMQNPRHLVRRRGQEARLRCSPMKGHSHVYWYRQLPEEGLKFMVYLQKENIIDESGMPKERFSAEFPKEGPSILRIQQVVRGDSAAYFCASSPGLAGLATDTQYFGPGTRLTVL.

This clonotype turned up a few times. This rearrangement joins TRBV5-1 to TRBJ1-4; D uncertain. CDR1 is SGHRS and CDR2 is YFSETQ in the germline V gene. V was clipped by 3 bases and J by 6 bases, with 15 bases between them. The CDR3 is 15 amino acids. CDR3 sequence (DNA): TGCGCCAGCAGCTACCGAGGGAGCTTGGATGAAAAACTGTTTTTT. It yields the protein CASSYRGSLDEKLFF.

This clonotype was counted ten times or more. J is TRBJ2-7 and V is TRBV29-1; D is perhaps TRBD2 (6 bases). The length of the CDR3 is 12 residues. Per germline, CDR1 SQVTM and CDR2 ANQGSEA. V gave up 4 bases and J gave up 2 bases, with 9 bases separating them. The CDR3 here is CSVVGRTYEQYF. The CDR3 DNA reads as TGCAGCGTTGTGGGGAGGACCTACGAGCAGTACTTC.